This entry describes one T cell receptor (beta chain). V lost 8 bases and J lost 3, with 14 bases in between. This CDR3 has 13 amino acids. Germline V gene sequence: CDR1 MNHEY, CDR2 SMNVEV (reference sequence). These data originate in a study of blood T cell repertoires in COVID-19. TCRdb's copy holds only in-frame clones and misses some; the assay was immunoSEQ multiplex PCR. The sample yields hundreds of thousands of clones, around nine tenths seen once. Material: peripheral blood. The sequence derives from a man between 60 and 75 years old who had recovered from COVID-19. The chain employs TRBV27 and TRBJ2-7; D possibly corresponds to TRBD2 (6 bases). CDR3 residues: CASHPFGGYEQYF. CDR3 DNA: TGTGCCAGCCACCCTTTCGGGGGCTACGAGCAGTACTTC.